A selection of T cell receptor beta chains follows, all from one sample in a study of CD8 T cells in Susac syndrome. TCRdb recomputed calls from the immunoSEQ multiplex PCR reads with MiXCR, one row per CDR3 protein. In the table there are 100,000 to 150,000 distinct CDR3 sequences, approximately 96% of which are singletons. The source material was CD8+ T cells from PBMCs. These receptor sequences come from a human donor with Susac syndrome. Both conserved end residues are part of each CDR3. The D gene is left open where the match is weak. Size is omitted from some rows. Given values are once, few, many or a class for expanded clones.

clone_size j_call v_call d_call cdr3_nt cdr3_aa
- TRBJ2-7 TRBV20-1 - TGCAGTGCTAGATCACTATTGGCCTGGACGCCCTCCTACGAGCAGTACTTC CSARSLLAWTPSYEQYF
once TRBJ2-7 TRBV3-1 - TGTGCCAGCAGCCAAAAGGAGACACCCTACGAGCAGTACTTC CASSQKETPYEQYF
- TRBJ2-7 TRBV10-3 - TGTGCCGCCCGCGGGACACCCCCCTTAAGTTTGTACGAGCAGTACTTC CAARGTPPLSLYEQYF
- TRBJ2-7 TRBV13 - TGTGCCAGCAGCTCTTTCTCCTACGAGCAGTACTTC CASSSFSYEQYF
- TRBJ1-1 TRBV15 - TGTGCCACCAGCACCCGGGGGGGCGGCACTGAAGCTTTCTTT CATSTRGGGTEAFF
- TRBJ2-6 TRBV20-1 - TGCAGTGCTAGAGCCGATTCCCCGGCGAACCACGCTAAAAGCTCTGGGGCCAACGTCCTGACTTTC CSARADSPANHAKSSGANVLTF
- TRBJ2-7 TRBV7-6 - TGTGCCAGCAGCTTAGCAGGCAGGGGCGAGCAGTACTTC CASSLAGRGEQYF
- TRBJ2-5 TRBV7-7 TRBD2 TGTGCTAGCAGCCATAGAGGCGTTGGAGCGGGGCAAGAGACCCAGTACTTC CASSHRGVGAGQETQYF
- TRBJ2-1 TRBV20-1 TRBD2 TGCAGTGCCAAACTAGCGGGGGACGTAGACTCCTACAATGAGCAGTTCTTC CSAKLAGDVDSYNEQFF
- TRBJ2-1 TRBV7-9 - TGTGCCAGCAGCTTACTGGGGGGGCGCGATGAGCAGTTCTTC CASSLLGGRDEQFF
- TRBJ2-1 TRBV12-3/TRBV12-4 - TGTGCCAGCAGTTTGGTTCGGGACCGCGGTCCGAATGAGCAGTTCTTC CASSLVRDRGPNEQFF
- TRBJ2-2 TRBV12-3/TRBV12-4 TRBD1 TGTGCCAGCAGTTTGGGACAGGGGGCCGGGGAGCTGTTTTTT CASSLGQGAGELFF
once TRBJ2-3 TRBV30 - TGTGCCTGGAGTAGTAGCGGACGCACAGATACGCAGTATTTT CAWSSSGRTDTQYF
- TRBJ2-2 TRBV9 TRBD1 TGTGCCAGCAGCGTAGAGGGGACAGGGGGCGTTATGGACACCGGGGAGCTGTTTTTT CASSVEGTGGVMDTGELFF
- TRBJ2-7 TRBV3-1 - TGTGCCAGCAGCCCCCTCGGGCTTGAGGGCGACTACGAGCAGTACTTC CASSPLGLEGDYEQYF
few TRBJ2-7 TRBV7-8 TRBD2 TGTGCCAGCAGCTTAGTTCCCGTAGCGGGAGGGCCTGTCGGGTACGAGCAGTACTTC CASSLVPVAGGPVGYEQYF
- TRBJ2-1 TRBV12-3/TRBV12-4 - TGTGCCAGCAGTGAAATGGGAAATGAGCAGTTCTTC CASSEMGNEQFF
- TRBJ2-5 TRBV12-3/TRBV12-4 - TGTGCCAGCAGTTTAGCTGGGGGGGCGGAGACCCAGTACTTC CASSLAGGAETQYF
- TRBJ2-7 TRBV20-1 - TGCAGTGCTAGGGGTGAGGGGCGCACCTACGAGCAGTACTTC CSARGEGRTYEQYF
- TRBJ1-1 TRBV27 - TGTGCCAGCAGTAGCAACAGGGAAGGGAACACTGAAGCTTTCTTT CASSSNREGNTEAFF
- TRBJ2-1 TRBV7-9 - TGTGCCAGCAGCTTGTCCAGCCTCAATTTTTACAATGAGCAGTTCTTC CASSLSSLNFYNEQFF
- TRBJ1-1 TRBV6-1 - TGTGCCAGCAGCCCATGGGGCCAGATGAACACTGAAGCTTTCTTT CASSPWGQMNTEAFF
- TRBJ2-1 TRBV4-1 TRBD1 TGCGCCAGCAGCCCCGACCCGACAGGGATTGGCAATGAGCAGTTCTTC CASSPDPTGIGNEQFF
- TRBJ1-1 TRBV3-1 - TGTGCCAGCAGCCGATTCGGCACTGAAGCTTTCTTT CASSRFGTEAFF
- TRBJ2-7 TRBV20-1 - TGCAGTGCTAGAGTGCCGGGCTCCTACGAGCAGTACTTC CSARVPGSYEQYF
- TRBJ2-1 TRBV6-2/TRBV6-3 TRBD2 TGTGCCAGCAGCTATGGGGACGGGACTAGGCGGGACAATGAGCAGTTCTTC CASSYGDGTRRDNEQFF
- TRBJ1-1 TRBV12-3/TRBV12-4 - TGTGCCAGCAGTTTGTCCAATGGAGCTTTCTTT CASSLSNGAFF
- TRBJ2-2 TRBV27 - TGTGCCAGCAGTTCCGAGGCCGGGGAGCTGTTTTTT CASSSEAGELFF
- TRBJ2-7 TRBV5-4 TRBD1 TGTGCCAGCAGCTCCCGACGCGACAGGGGTATTTACGAGCAGTACTTC CASSSRRDRGIYEQYF
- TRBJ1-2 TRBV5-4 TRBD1 TGTGCCAGCAGCTCGACACAGGGGTTCGACTATGGCTACACCTTC CASSSTQGFDYGYTF
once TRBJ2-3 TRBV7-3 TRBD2 TGTGCCAGCAGCTCAGCGGGGGTAGTCACAGATACGCAGTATTTT CASSSAGVVTDTQYF
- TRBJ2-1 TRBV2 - TGTGCCAGCCACTTTACCAGCGGATCCTACAATGAGCAGTTCTTC CASHFTSGSYNEQFF
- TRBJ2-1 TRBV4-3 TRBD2 TGCGCCAGCAGCCAAGAGGGACTAGCGGGCAGGGCCTACAATGAGCAGTTCTTC CASSQEGLAGRAYNEQFF
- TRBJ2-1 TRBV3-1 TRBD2 TGTGCCAGCAGCCAAAGCGGGGGTTGGGGCAATGAGCAGTTCTTC CASSQSGGWGNEQFF
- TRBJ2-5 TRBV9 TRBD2 TGTGCCAGCAGCGTGACGGCTAGCGGGAAGCAAGAGACCCAGTACTTC CASSVTASGKQETQYF
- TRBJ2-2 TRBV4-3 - TGCGCCAGCAGCCCGCTAAACACCGGGGAGCTGTTTTTT CASSPLNTGELFF
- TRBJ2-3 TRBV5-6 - TGTGCCAGCAGCTTGGATGGCTTCTCAGATACGCAGTATTTT CASSLDGFSDTQYF
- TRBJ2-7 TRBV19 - TGTGCCAGTAGTATGGCCCAGGGTGCCTACGAGCAGTACTTC CASSMAQGAYEQYF
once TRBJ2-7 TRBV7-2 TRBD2 TGTGCCAGCAGCTTAGCGCGTTGGGGGAGGGTAAACGAGCAGTACTTC CASSLARWGRVNEQYF
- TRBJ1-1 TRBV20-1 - TGCAGTGCTAGAGGGGATGCGAACACTGAAGCTTTCTTT CSARGDANTEAFF
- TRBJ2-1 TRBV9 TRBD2 TGTGCCAGCCATACCGGACTAGCGGGAGTCCATGAGCAGTTCTTC CASHTGLAGVHEQFF
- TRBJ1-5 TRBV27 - TGTGCCAGCAGTTTTAGGGCAGATAATCAGCCCCAGCATTTT CASSFRADNQPQHF
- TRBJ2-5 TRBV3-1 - TGTGCCAGCAGCCAACGTGACGGGGGAATAGTGGAGACCCAGTACTTC CASSQRDGGIVETQYF
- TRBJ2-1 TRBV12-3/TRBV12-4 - TGTGCCGTAGGGGGGTTCTACAATGAGCAGTTCTTC CAVGGFYNEQFF
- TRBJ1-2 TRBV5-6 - TGTGCCAGCAGCTTGGCGGCGGACTTAGGGGACTATGGCTACACCTTC CASSLAADLGDYGYTF
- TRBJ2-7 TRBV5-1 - TGCGCCAGCGGACCCGGGACCTTCTACGAGCAGTACTTC CASGPGTFYEQYF
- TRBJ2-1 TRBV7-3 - TGTGCCAGCAGCTTAAGTAGCGCCGACAATGAGCAGTTCTTC CASSLSSADNEQFF
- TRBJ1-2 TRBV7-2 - TGTGCCAGCAGCTTAACTCGGGCCCAGAACTATGGCTACACCTTC CASSLTRAQNYGYTF
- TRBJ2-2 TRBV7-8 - TGTGCCAGCAGCTTAGAAGGGGCCGGGGAGCTGTTTTTT CASSLEGAGELFF
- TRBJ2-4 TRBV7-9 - TGTGCCAGCAGCTCGCTGACAGGAGGGAAGGGTCAGTACTTC CASSSLTGGKGQYF
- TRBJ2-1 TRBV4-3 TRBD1 TGCGCCAGCAGCCAAGGACAGGGAACCTACAATGAGCAGTTCTTC CASSQGQGTYNEQFF
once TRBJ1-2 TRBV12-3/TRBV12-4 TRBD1 TGTGCCAGCAGTTCAAGACAGGGGGTAATCGACGGCTACACCTTC CASSSRQGVIDGYTF